This paragraph reports one T cell receptor beta chain. Its antigen is still unknown. These data belong to a study of cytomegalovirus exposure and HLA in healthy donors. Study outcomes and limitations: Equally common other TCR beta chains were less clonally expanded than HLA-associated ones, a later analysis found.

The PCR had 60 Vbeta and 13 Jbeta primers. TCRdb's table, derived via immunoSEQ multiplex PCR, lists solely in-frame clones and lacks some. Of some 120,000 clones listed, roughly 83% are singletons. The CDR3 length is 16 residues. In germline, CDR1 is MNHEY, CDR2 SVGAGI. Trimming took 2 bases from V and 5 from J, leaving 19 bases between them. The sequenced sample was PBMCs. The rearrangement joins TRBV6-5 to TRBJ2-7; TRBD2 might be the D (7 bases). The clonotype was recovered from a man aged 18 to 29 in good health and CMV-seronegative. The CDR3 DNA reads as TGTGCCAGCAGTTACACTATTTGGGGGGGGGCCCACGAGCAGTACTTC. It translates to CASSYTIWGGAHEQYF.